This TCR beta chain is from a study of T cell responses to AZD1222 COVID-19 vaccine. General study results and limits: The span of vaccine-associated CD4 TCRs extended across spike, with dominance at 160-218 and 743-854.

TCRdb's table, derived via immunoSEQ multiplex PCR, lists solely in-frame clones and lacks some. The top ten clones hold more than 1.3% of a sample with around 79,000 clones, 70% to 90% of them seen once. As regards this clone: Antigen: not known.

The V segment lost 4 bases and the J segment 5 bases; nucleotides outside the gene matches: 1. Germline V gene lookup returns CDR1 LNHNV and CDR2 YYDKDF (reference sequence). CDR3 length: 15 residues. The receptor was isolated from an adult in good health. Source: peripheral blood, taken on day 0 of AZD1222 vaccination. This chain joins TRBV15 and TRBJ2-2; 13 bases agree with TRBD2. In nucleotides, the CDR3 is TGTGCCACCAGCATGGGACTAGCGGGGACCGGGGAGCTGTTTTTT. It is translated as CATSMGLAGTGELFF.